This TCR beta chain was captured by sequencing in a study of T cell repertoires in cytomegalovirus infection (dated by TCRdb to between 2018 and 2021). In terms of the full investigation: Recently identified HLA-C-restricted CMV epitopes, whose presentation resists viral immunomodulation, were targeted by peptide stimulations together with well-studied HLA-B-restricted epitopes. Donor HLA type was relevant to the analysis, as public TCR beta signatures indicated carriage of CMV infection together with the matching HLA type.

A single count supports this clonotype. Its antigen target is currently unknown. Base qualities are not recorded, but no much larger clone differs from it by a single base. One read alone provides weak support. In the paper's terms, the treatment or condition label means: in vitro stimulation with specific CMV peptide epitopes to enrich CMV-specific T cells. The germline V gene sets CDR1 to SGHVT and CDR2 to SQSDAQ. From its cysteine to its phenylalanine, the CDR3 spans 16 amino acids. The CDR3 DNA has 48 bases and is translated from base 1. From V the trimming removes 5 bases and from J it removes 5 bases, while the gene matches leave 8 bases of the junction unaccounted for. Sequencing relied on an Illumina HiSeq 1500. TCRdb applied fastp at Q25 and MiXCR to the public reads, then kept only in-frame beta chains. Rows merge per CDR3 protein into single entries with the most common DNA and genes. The sample table holds some 200,000 distinct CDR3 sequences, of which 35% to 45% were seen once. The top ten hold more than 50% of the sample.

What the authors observed across the whole study: The ex vivo response was dominated by HLA-C-restricted CMV-specific TCR beta clonotypes, which also provided the single most frequent clonotype in two of eight donors. In both this cohort and an independent cohort of several hundred donors, the cumulative frequency of public TCR beta family members distinguished carriers of CMV infection plus the relevant HLA type.

The V gene is TRBV7-4 and the J gene is TRBJ2-5, with 13 central nucleotides matching TRBD2. The sequence was collected from a human donor in good health (CMV status not recorded). Some clones in this sample may be carry-over from other donors' samples. The sequencing here drew on CD8+ T cells from cultured PBMCs, taken from culture after CMV antigen stimulation. This receptor carries the CDR3 CASSPTSGGPAETQYF. The DNA sequence reads TGTGCCAGCAGCCCGACTAGCGGGGGGCCGGCGGAGACCCAGTACTTC.